By share, the clone carrying this T cell receptor beta chain counts as medium-sized (0.01 to 0.1%). This CDR3 is built from 16 residues. Germline V CDR1 and CDR2: DFQATT, SNEGSKA (reference sequence). The junction had 13 bases not matched to a gene; V was cut back by 6 bases and J by 2 bases. This sample was included in a study of quantifying T cell responses using KT2 cells. Study summary: cDNA was made from DNase-treated RNA using alpha and beta constant primers. The second PCR ran as a qPCR until a predetermined fluorescence threshold was reached.

A single-stranded UMI oligo with SP2 sequence was ligated to cDNA 3' ends. First-round PCR used approximately 4 cycles and beta primers RC1.1 and RC1.2 covering TRBC1 and TRBC2. TCR alpha and beta chains were handled separately starting at the second PCR. A single record per CDR3 protein comes from TCRdb applying MiXCR to the UMI-ligation and nested PCR reads. The sample contains 40,000 or so distinct CDR3 sequences, 17% of which appear only once. The sequence was obtained from a human donor. V and J are TRBV20-1 and TRBJ2-7, with 10 bases aligning to TRBD1. The sequencing input was PBMCs spiked with cells of the T cell clone KT2. CDR3 nucleotide sequence: TGCAGTGCGAACAACCTAGGGACAGGGGAGACCTACGAGCAGTACTTC. It specifies CSANNLGTGETYEQYF.